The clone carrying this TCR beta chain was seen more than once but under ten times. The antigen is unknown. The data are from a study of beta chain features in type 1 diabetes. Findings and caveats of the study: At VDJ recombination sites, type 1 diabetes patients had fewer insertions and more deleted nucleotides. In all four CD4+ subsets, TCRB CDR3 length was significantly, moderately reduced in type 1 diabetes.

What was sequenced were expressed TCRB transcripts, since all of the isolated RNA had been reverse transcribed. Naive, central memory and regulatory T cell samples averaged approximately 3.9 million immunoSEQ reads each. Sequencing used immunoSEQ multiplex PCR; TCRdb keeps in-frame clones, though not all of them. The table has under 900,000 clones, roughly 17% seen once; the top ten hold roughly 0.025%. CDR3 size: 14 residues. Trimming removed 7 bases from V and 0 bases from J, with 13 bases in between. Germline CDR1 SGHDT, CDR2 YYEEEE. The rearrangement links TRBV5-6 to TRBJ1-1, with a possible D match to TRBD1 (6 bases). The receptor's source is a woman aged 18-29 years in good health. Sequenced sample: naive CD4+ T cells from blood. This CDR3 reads CASGPTGMNTEAFF. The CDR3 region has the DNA TGTGCCAGCGGGCCGACAGGAATGAACACTGAAGCTTTCTTT.